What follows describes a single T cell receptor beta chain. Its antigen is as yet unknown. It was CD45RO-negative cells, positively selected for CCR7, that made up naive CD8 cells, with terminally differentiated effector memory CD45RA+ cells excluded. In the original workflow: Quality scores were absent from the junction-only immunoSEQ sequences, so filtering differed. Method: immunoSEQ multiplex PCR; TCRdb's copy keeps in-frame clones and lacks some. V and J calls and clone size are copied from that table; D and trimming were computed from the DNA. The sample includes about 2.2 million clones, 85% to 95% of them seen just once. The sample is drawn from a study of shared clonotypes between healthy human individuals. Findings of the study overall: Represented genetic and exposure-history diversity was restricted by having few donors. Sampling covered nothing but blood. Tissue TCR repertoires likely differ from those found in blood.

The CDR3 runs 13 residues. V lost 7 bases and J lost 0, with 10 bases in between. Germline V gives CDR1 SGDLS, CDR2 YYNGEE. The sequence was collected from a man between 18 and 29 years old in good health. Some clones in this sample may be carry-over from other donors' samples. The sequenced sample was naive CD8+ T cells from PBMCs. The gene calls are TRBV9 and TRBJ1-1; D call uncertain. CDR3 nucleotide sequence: TGTGCCAGCCGAGGAGGTCTGAACACTGAAGCTTTCTTT. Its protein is CASRGGLNTEAFF.